One and the same sample provided the 29 T cell receptor beta chains below, sequenced in a study of chemoradiotherapy in HPV16-positive cancers (dated by TCRdb to between 2021 and 2024). The method behind the library was the immunoSEQ multiplex PCR assay. TCRdb retrieved this table from immuneACCESS and kept in-frame rearrangements only. Not all clones are present; in checked studies, unresolved V genes account for under half, and no reason is known for the remainder. In this sample the table shows around 30,000 clones, over 80% of which occur a single time. Roughly 3.7% of the sample goes to the ten largest clones. The sample was blood, taken from a patient who underwent chemoradiotherapy. The receptors derive from a human donor with HPV-associated anogenital cancer.

The V gene is TRBV5-4, the J gene TRBJ1-4; 9 bases line up with TRBD1. V was pared by 0 bases and J by 7 bases, with 4 bases of the junction left unmatched. The CDR3 has 15 amino acids. Germline V gene lookup returns CDR1 SGHNT and CDR2 YYREEE (reference sequence). In nucleotides, the CDR3 is TGTGCCAGCAGCTTGGGGTCGGGACAGGGTGAAAAACTGTTTTTT. It specifies CASSLGSGQGEKLFF.

The V call is TRBV30, the J call TRBJ2-7; 7 nucleotides agree with TRBD1. The CDR3 loop spans 14 amino acids. Trimming removed 2 bases from V and 5 bases from J; junction bases left unmatched: 9. Germline V gene data show CDR1 as GTSNPN and CDR2 as SVGIG (reference sequence). The CDR3 sequence: CAWSTGVSLDEQYF. In nucleotides, the CDR3 is TGTGCCTGGAGTACAGGGGTCTCGTTGGACGAGCAGTACTTC.

This clone occurred once. The chain links TRBV6-1 to TRBJ2-7; D gene unclear. The germline gives CDR1 MNHNS, CDR2 SASEGT. V dropped 2 bases and J dropped 2 bases, with 13 bases sitting between them. This CDR3 spans 15 amino acids. CDR3 nucleotide sequence: TGTGCCAGCAGTGAACCCGGACGTGGTACCTACGAGCAGTACTTC. It specifies CASSEPGRGTYEQYF.

The chain couples TRBV5-4 to TRBJ1-3, with a tentative D call TRBD1 (5 bases). Germline V lookup: CDR1 SGHNT, CDR2 YYREEE (reference sequence). V dropped 0 bases and J dropped 1 base, with 23 bases sitting between them. The CDR3 has 20 residues. In nucleotides, the CDR3 is TGTGCCAGCAGCTTGGCCGAGGGTGGCAGGGTGCTGGATTCTGGAAACACCATATATTTT. It yields the protein CASSLAEGGRVLDSGNTIYF.

The V and J genes are TRBV19 and TRBJ1-5, with 8 bases lining up with TRBD1. Losses at the gene ends were 2 bases for V and 2 bases for J; bases not matched to a gene: 5. The CDR3 loop spans 16 amino acids. CDR1 and CDR2 (germline): LNHDA, SQIVND (reference sequence). The CDR3 nucleotides read TGTGCCAGTAGTATATGGAACAGGGGGGGCAATCAGCCCCAGCATTTT. It encodes CASSIWNRGGNQPQHF.

The chain joins TRBV5-4 to TRBJ1-4; 9 bases map to TRBD1. Germline values: CDR1 SGHNT, CDR2 YYREEE (reference sequence). The ends lost 0 bases at V and 3 bases at J; junction bases unmatched: 6. This CDR3 is 17 amino acids long. CDR3 nucleotides: TGTGCCAGCAGCTTGGTGGGGACAGGGTTAGCTAATGAAAAACTGTTTTTT. It yields the protein CASSLVGTGLANEKLFF.

The chain is built from TRBV7-9 and TRBJ2-7; D is perhaps TRBD1 (5 bases). Germline values: CDR1 SEHNR, CDR2 FQNEAQ (reference sequence). Deletions cut 4 bases from V and 3 bases from J, with 25 bases between. The length of the CDR3 is 18 residues. The CDR3 sequence is CASSSLLRAGMGFYEQYF. As DNA, the CDR3 is TGTGCCAGCAGCTCCTTACTTAGGGCAGGGATGGGATTCTACGAGCAGTACTTC.

This sequence joins TRBV5-4 and TRBJ1-6; D not resolved. Per germline, CDR1 SGHNT and CDR2 YYREEE (reference sequence). The CDR3 contains 13 residues. With 0 bases removed from V and 7 bases from J, the gap between germline ends came to 5 bases. CDR3 sequence (DNA): TGTGCCAGCAGCTTGGCCCCGAATTCACCCCTCCACTTT. Translating it yields CASSLAPNSPLHF.

The gene calls are TRBV4-1 and TRBJ2-7, with 7 bases lining up with TRBD2. Germline lookup yields CDR1 MGHRA and CDR2 YSYEKL. The CDR3 sequence is 14 residues long. Germline trimming cut 1 base from V and 3 bases from J; bases unmatched to any gene: 3. This CDR3 is CASSQARGDYEQYF. In DNA, the CDR3 is TGCGCCAGCAGCCAAGCCCGGGGGGACTACGAGCAGTACTTC.

This clone has only one observation. The DNA of the CDR3 is TGTGCCTGGGATGGACAGGGGTTGGGTGGCTACACCTTC. Translating it yields CAWDGQGLGGYTF. The chain uses TRBV30 and TRBJ1-2, with TRBD1 identical over 9 bases. J was trimmed by 7 bases and V by 5 bases; bases with no gene match: 8. Germline V gene data show CDR1 as GTSNPN and CDR2 as SVGIG (reference sequence). The CDR3 sequence is 13 residues long.

This chain joins TRBV6-5 and TRBJ1-5; D is ambiguous. Germline lookup yields CDR1 MNHEY and CDR2 SVGAGI. Trimming stripped 0 bases from V and 2 bases from J, with 5 bases between. The CDR3 spans 14 residues. CDR3 bases: TGTGCCAGCAGTTACTCAAGGGGCAATCAGCCCCAGCATTTT. Translating gives CASSYSRGNQPQHF.

The chain uses TRBV29-1 and TRBJ2-1; 8 bases agree with TRBD2. This CDR3 has 15 residues. In germline, CDR1 is SQVTM, CDR2 ANQGSEA. With V trimmed by 0 bases and J by 1 base, 2 bases remained unmatched. The CDR3 loop is CSVEDRGGSYNEQFF. The CDR3 DNA reads as TGCAGCGTTGAAGATCGGGGGGGGTCCTACAATGAGCAGTTCTTC.

The chain couples TRBV30 to TRBJ1-2; D uncertain. The germline gives CDR1 GTSNPN, CDR2 SVGIG (reference sequence). Trimming removed 7 bases at V and 7 bases at J, with 16 bases between. The CDR3 length is 12 residues. For the CDR3, the DNA is TGTGCCTCTTATCCCGGGGTAGCTGGCTACACCTTC. Encoded protein: CASYPGVAGYTF.

The J gene is TRBJ1-6, the V gene TRBV11-2; 9 bases are a match to TRBD1. This CDR3 is built from 16 residues. Trimming removed 8 bases from V and 4 bases from J; junction bases left unmatched: 9. CDR1 is SGHAT, CDR2 FQNNGV, per germline. The CDR3 here is CASGSRGQGYNSPLHF. DNA for the CDR3: TGTGCCAGCGGCTCCCGGGGACAGGGTTATAATTCACCCCTCCACTTT.

The chain joins TRBV30 to TRBJ1-1; D gene uncertain. The V end was cut by 4 bases, the J end by 0 bases, with 9 bases between. The CDR3 sequence is 13 residues long. Germline CDR1 and CDR2: GTSNPN and SVGIG (reference sequence). The CDR3 sequence: CAWIVGLNTEAFF. For the CDR3, the DNA is TGTGCCTGGATCGTAGGGCTGAACACTGAAGCTTTCTTT.

This chain uses TRBV6-4 with TRBJ1-1, with 9 positions matching TRBD1. Germline lookup yields CDR1 MRHNA and CDR2 SNTAGT. Trimming removed 6 bases from V and 4 bases from J; junction bases left unmatched: 6. This CDR3 region has 14 residues. CDR3 coding DNA: TGTGCCAGCAGCAGGACAGGGGAGAGCACTGAAGCTTTCTTT. Protein: CASSRTGESTEAFF.

This rearrangement joins TRBV4-2 to TRBJ1-5; D may be TRBD1 (5 bases). This CDR3 has 17 residues. Germline loops: CDR1 LGHNA, CDR2 YNFKEQ. V was shortened by 3 bases and J by 1 base, with 16 bases between the two germline ends. For the CDR3, the DNA is TGTGCCAGCAGCCAGGGGGTCGGGGAGAGCAGCAATCAGCCCCAGCATTTT. Translating it yields CASSQGVGESSNQPQHF.

V gene TRBV4-2 combines with J gene TRBJ2-4; D may be TRBD1 or TRBD2 (5 bases each). Germline-derived CDR1 and CDR2 are LGHNA and YNFKEQ. V was trimmed by 4 bases and J by 1 base, leaving 17 bases between them. The CDR3 runs to 17 residues. The DNA of the CDR3 is TGTGCCAGCAGCCCGTCGACCCGAGGGGTCGCCAAAAACATTCAGTACTTC. This gives the protein CASSPSTRGVAKNIQYF.

The chain combines TRBV27 with TRBJ2-2; D unresolved. In germline, CDR1 is MNHEY, CDR2 SMNVEV (reference sequence). With 0 bases removed from V and 6 bases from J, the gap between germline ends came to 2 bases. The CDR3 spans 12 residues. This CDR3 is CASSLSPGELFF. For the CDR3, the DNA is TGTGCCAGCAGTTTATCCCCCGGGGAGCTGTTTTTT.

The V gene is TRBV7-9, the J gene TRBJ2-1; 7 nucleotides agree with TRBD2. The CDR3 totals 12 residues. CDR1 SEHNR and CDR2 FQNEAQ come from the germline V gene (reference sequence). The V gene end was trimmed by 5 bases and the J gene end by 15 bases; junction bases not matched to a gene: 10. The CDR3 region has the DNA TGTGCCAGCAGCCTGACTAGCAGCCTTAGGTTCTTC. It encodes CASSLTSSLRFF. Full variable domain (remainder filled in from reference TRBV7-9 and TRBJ2-1): DTGVSQNPRHKITKRGQNVTFRCDPISEHNRLYWYRQTLGQGPEFLTYFQNEAQLEKSRLLSDRFSAERPKGSFSTLEIQRTEQGDSAMYLCASSLTSSLRFFGPGTRLTVL.

Notes on this clone: The same CDR3 also results from other DNA sequences found in this sample. The chain joins TRBV5-1 to TRBJ2-7; D is undetermined. Germline-derived CDR1 and CDR2 are SGHRS and YFSETQ. The germline V and J ends were trimmed by 4 bases and 2 bases, with 13 bases remaining between them. CDR3 size: 14 residues. The CDR3 protein is CASSLSTVTYEQYF. In DNA form, the CDR3 reads TGCGCCAGCAGCCTATCTACAGTCACCTACGAGCAGTACTTC. Looking up the rest from reference TRBV5-1 and TRBJ2-7 gives the full variable domain: KAGVTQTPRYLIKTRGQQVTLSCSPISGHRSVSWYQQTPGQGLQFLFEYFSETQRNKGNFPGRFSGRQFSNSRSEMNVSTLELGDSALYLCASSLSTVTYEQYFGPGTRLTVT.

The chain links TRBV20-1 to TRBJ2-7; TRBD2 is a possible D gene (7 bases). The CDR3 covers 11 residues. CDR1 is DFQATT and CDR2 is SNEGSKA in the germline V gene (reference sequence). V was clipped by 6 bases and J by 6 bases, with 12 bases between them. CDR3 sequence reads: CSAGGGGEQYF. In DNA, the CDR3 is TGCAGTGCCGGAGGGGGGGGCGAGCAGTACTTC.

DNA for the CDR3: TGTGCCAGCTCCTTCGGGGTTAACTATGGCTACACCTTC. This gives the protein CASSFGVNYGYTF. The gene calls are TRBV9 and TRBJ1-2; D is ambiguous. The ends were cut back, 7 bases at V and 1 base at J, with 11 bases in the middle. Germline assignment: CDR1 SGDLS and CDR2 YYNGEE. The CDR3 is made up of 13 amino acids.

This sequence joins TRBV29-1 and TRBJ2-1, with 8 bases lining up with TRBD2. Trimming removed 3 bases from V and 8 bases from J; junction bases left unmatched: 12. In germline, CDR1 is SQVTM, CDR2 ANQGSEA. The CDR3 is 15 residues long. The CDR3 spells CSVDTPGGSFDEQFF. The CDR3 nucleotides read TGCAGCGTTGACACCCCGGGGGGGTCGTTCGATGAGCAGTTCTTC.

This clone appeared a single time. The chain has TRBV27 and TRBJ2-1; maybe TRBD1 (5 bases). The V end was cut by 5 bases, the J end by 2 bases, with 10 bases between. Germline V lookup: CDR1 MNHEY, CDR2 SMNVEV (reference sequence). The CDR3 has 14 residues. The CDR3 loop is CASSGREAYNEQFF. The CDR3 bases are TGTGCCAGCAGTGGCAGGGAAGCCTACAATGAGCAGTTCTTC.

The V call is TRBV9, the J call TRBJ2-1; D is unresolved. From germline, CDR1 is SGDLS and CDR2 YYNGEE. The CDR3 is 15 residues long. The V and J ends lost 0 bases and 2 bases respectively, with 9 bases between them. CDR3 nucleotide sequence: TGTGCCAGCAGCGTAGGTGCCAAACCCTACAATGAGCAGTTCTTC. Protein sequence: CASSVGAKPYNEQFF. Full variable domain (remainder filled in from reference TRBV9 and TRBJ2-1): DSGVTQTPKHLITATGQRVTLRCSPRSGDLSVYWYQQSLDQGLQFLIQYYNGEERAKGNILERFSAQQFPDLHSELNLSSLELGDSALYFCASSVGAKPYNEQFFGPGTRLTVL.

The V call is TRBV9, the J call TRBJ2-1; TRBD2 matches at 11 bases. Germline loops: CDR1 SGDLS, CDR2 YYNGEE. The CDR3 consists of 16 residues. Unmatched junction bases numbered 10, after V lost 3 bases and J lost 8 bases. In DNA form, the CDR3 reads TGTGCCAGCAGCGGGTTAGCGGGGGGGCTTTCCGATGAGCAGTTCTTC. Its translation: CASSGLAGGLSDEQFF. The full variable domain, its missing parts supplied by reference TRBV9 and TRBJ2-1, is DSGVTQTPKHLITATGQRVTLRCSPRSGDLSVYWYQQSLDQGLQFLIQYYNGEERAKGNILERFSAQQFPDLHSELNLSSLELGDSALYFCASSGLAGGLSDEQFFGPGTRLTVL.

This clone was seen a single time. The chain couples TRBV5-1 to TRBJ2-5, with 7 bases that match TRBD2. The V and J ends lost 8 bases and 2 bases, in that order; junction bases with no gene match: 9. CDR3 length: 14 amino acids. Germline CDR1 is SGHRS and CDR2 is YFSETQ. CDR3 protein: CASGIGGGQETQYF. CDR3 bases: TGCGCCAGTGGAATCGGCGGGGGACAAGAGACCCAGTACTTC.

This chain uses TRBV6-1 with TRBJ2-3, with TRBD1 as a possible D gene (5 bases). The length of the CDR3 is 17 residues. Trimming left V 3 bases short and J 2 bases short, with 18 bases between. CDR1 MNHNS and CDR2 SASEGT come from the germline V gene. CDR3 bases: TGTGCCAGCAGTGATCGTCCCTCGCAGGGATACACAGATACGCAGTATTTT. Amino acid sequence: CASSDRPSQGYTDTQYF.